Listed here is a single T cell receptor (beta chain). Its antigen is unknown. TRB cDNA was prepared as libraries by UMI-labeled 5' RACE. TCRdb reprocessed the 5' RACE reads, keeping one entry per CDR3 protein, no DNA. The listing contains some 140,000 distinct CDR3 sequences. This specimen belongs to a study of CXCR3-negative and CXCR3-positive naive CD8 T cells. General study results and limits: Memory, not naive, CXCR3-negative and CXCR3-positive cells differed in TRBV-TRBJ usage. Compared with CXCR3-negative naive cells, CXCR3-positive naive cells showed more hydrophobic TRB CDR3s.

The CDR3 has 18 residues. CDR1 is SGDLS, CDR2 YYNGEE, per germline. The sample was naive CXCR3+ CD8+ T cells from blood. Noted subset: CD45RO-CCR7+CD27+CD95- naive CD8+ T cells expressing CXCR3 (TNR3+). The sequence came from a human donor in good health. Some clones in this sample may be carry-over from other donors' samples. The chain links TRBV9 to TRBJ2-3; TCRdb selects TRBD2, and the lack of DNA leaves this call unchecked. CDR3 residues: CASSEPSENPSHGDTQYF.